This section outlines one T cell receptor beta chain sequence together with its context. Its cognate antigen is unknown. This clone may be a read error of a much larger clone one base away. This sample was taken from a study of molecular identifiers for immune sequencing clone quantification. This CDR3 has 14 residues. V lost 9 bases and J lost 6; bases outside the gene matches: 9. Germline CDR1 and CDR2: KGHDR and SFDVKD. Naive CD8 T cell sorting was performed on the CD8+CD4-CCR7+CD45RA+ phenotype. Study-wide findings and caveats: Effector cells had over 99% of their molecules in clones above 20 RNA copies, while naive cells had under 1%.

Previously described methods and listed TCR primers were employed for the bulk TCR libraries. TCRdb itself ran the PCR reads through MiXCR, one entry per CDR3 protein. This repertoire shows about 320,000 distinct CDR3 sequences, roughly a quarter found once; its top ten account for about 0.74%. The rearrangement joins TRBV24-1 to TRBJ2-2; 7 nucleotides align to TRBD1. The receptor comes from a human donor in good health. Some libraries in this study had Jurkat cell RNA spiked in. Sequencing was performed on naive CD8+ T cells from blood, with Jurkat cell RNA spiked in. The subset here: FACS-sorted CD8+CD4-CCR7+CD45RA+ naive T cells. CDR3 DNA sequence: TGTGCCACCTGTGTCCAGGGGGATCCCGGGGAGCTGTTTTTT. Protein: CATCVQGDPGELFF.